This T cell receptor beta chain was documented in a study of blood T cells in healthy people across ages. Study summary: Roughly one uniquely barcoded beta molecule per two T cells was captured.

Looked up from germline, CDR1 is DFQATT and CDR2 is SNEGSKA (reference sequence). The length of the CDR3 is 16 residues. A J-beta primer mix and a sample-barcoded 5' primer were used in a second PCR of about 6 to 12 cycles. Unique molecular identifiers of 12 random nucleotides labeled each cDNA. TCRdb re-called the 5' RACE reads with MiXCR, one entry per CDR3 protein. The sample holds roughly 800,000 distinct CDR3 sequences, roughly 25% seen once. This clonotype was seen a few times. Relative to the germline gene, one junction end is altered; a read error may explain this. Healthy Caucasian individuals from Russia aged roughly 6 to 100 served as donors. This same sample was also taken into another study, of T cells of mothers and their children.

The material sequenced was blood. This receptor was identified in a boy aged 10-17 years in good health. The rearrangement links TRBV20-1 to TRBJ2-1, with 11 bases lining up with TRBD2. The end of the DNA fits TRBJ2-5 better, so the J call may be wrong. CDR3: CSASPRTSGGGEIQYF. CDR3 bases: TGCAGTGCTAGCCCACGCACTAGCGGGGGAGGGGAGATCCAGTACTTC.